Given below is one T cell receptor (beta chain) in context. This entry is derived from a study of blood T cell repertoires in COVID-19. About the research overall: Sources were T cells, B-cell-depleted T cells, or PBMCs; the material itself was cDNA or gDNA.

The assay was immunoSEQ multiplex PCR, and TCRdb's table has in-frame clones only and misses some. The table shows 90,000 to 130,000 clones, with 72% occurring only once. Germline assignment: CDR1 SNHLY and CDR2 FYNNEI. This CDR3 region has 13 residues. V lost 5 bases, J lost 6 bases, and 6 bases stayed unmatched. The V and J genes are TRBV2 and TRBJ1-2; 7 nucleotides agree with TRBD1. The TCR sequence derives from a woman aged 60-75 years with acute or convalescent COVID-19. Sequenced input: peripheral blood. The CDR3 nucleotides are TGTGCCAGCAGTTCACAGGGGTTCAATGGCTACACCTTC. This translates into CASSSQGFNGYTF.